This is a list of T cell receptor beta chains from one sample in a study of tumor T cells in aggressive B-cell lymphoma. Sequencing was performed with immunoSEQ multiplex PCR; in TCRdb, only in-frame clones are kept and a portion is missing. Among roughly 5,300 clones, roughly 90% were seen once, and the ten largest hold approximately 2.7%. The sample consisted of tumor tissue. The receptors derive from an adult with diffuse large B cell lymphoma. CDR3s include the opening cysteine and the closing phenylalanine or tryptophan. A D gene is named only where the DNA matches it firmly. For some rows the clone size is stated as once, few or many, or as a class when expanded; others skip it.

abundance,v_gene,d_gene,j_gene,CDR3nt,CDR3aa
.,TRBV7-2,TRBD1,TRBJ1-2,TGTGCCAGCAGCTTGGACAGGGGCTATGGCTACACCTTC,CASSLDRGYGYTF
.,TRBV18,TRBD2,TRBJ2-1,TGTGCCAGCTCACCACCCTCTGGGACTAGCGGGGGGGATGAGCAGTTCTTC,CASSPPSGTSGGDEQFF
.,TRBV18,TRBD1,TRBJ1-5,TGTGCCAGCTCCCCACAGGGGAGCAATCAGCCCCAGCATTTT,CASSPQGSNQPQHF
.,TRBV6-5,TRBD1,TRBJ2-1,TGTGCCAGCAGCACCCGGACAGGGGCCTACAATGAGCAGTTCTTC,CASSTRTGAYNEQFF
.,TRBV5-1,TRBD2,TRBJ2-1,TGCGCCAGCAGCCGGGGACTAGCGGCATCCTACAATGAGCAGTTCTTC,CASSRGLAASYNEQFF
.,TRBV29-1,.,TRBJ2-1,TGCAGCGCCCCCAGGGTTGCCCAGGGTGAGCAGTTCTTC,CSAPRVAQGEQFF
.,TRBV2,.,TRBJ1-1,TGTGCCAGCAGGCCTGACTCTGAAGCTTTCTTT,CASRPDSEAFF
.,TRBV5-1,.,TRBJ2-1,TGCGCCAGCAGCCAGACAGGCTTCTCCTACAATGAGCAGTTCTTC,CASSQTGFSYNEQFF
.,TRBV5-1,.,TRBJ2-3,TGCGCCAGTTCCCAGGGGGGTTCTGTTGCAGATACGCAGTATTTT,CASSQGGSVADTQYF
.,TRBV7-2,TRBD1,TRBJ1-1,TGTGCCAGCAGCATGACAGGGGGCGGAGGCACTGAAGCTTTCTTT,CASSMTGGGGTEAFF
.,TRBV29-1,.,TRBJ2-7,TGCAGCGTTGTGAGGGACTACGAGCAGTACTTC,CSVVRDYEQYF
.,TRBV19,TRBD2,TRBJ2-1,TGTGCCAGTAGTGCCCGGACTAGCGGTGTGTCCTACAATGAGCAGTTCTTC,CASSARTSGVSYNEQFF
.,TRBV29-1,TRBD1,TRBJ1-1,TGCAGCGTTGAAGATCCGGGGACAGGGAACACTGAAGCTTTCTTT,CSVEDPGTGNTEAFF
.,TRBV6-5,.,TRBJ2-1,TGTGCCAGCAGTTACGAGGTTAACAATGAGCAGTTCTTC,CASSYEVNNEQFF
.,TRBV9,.,TRBJ1-6,TGTGCCAGCAGCGTAGCTACAGGGTATTCACCCCTCCACTTT,CASSVATGYSPLHF
.,TRBV7-3,.,TRBJ2-2,TGTGCCAGCAGCTTACAGGGGACGAACACCGGGGAGCTGTTTTTT,CASSLQGTNTGELFF
.,TRBV6-6,.,TRBJ2-3,TGTGCCAGCATTAATAACAGGTTTCCTAGCACAGATACGCAGTATTTT,CASINNRFPSTDTQYF
.,TRBV29-1,TRBD2,TRBJ2-7,TGCAGCGTTGAATTAGCGGGGGGATCCTACGAGCAGTACTTC,CSVELAGGSYEQYF
.,TRBV5-5,.,TRBJ2-7,TGTGCCAGCAGTATCGGTGGCACTAACTACGAGCAGTACTTC,CASSIGGTNYEQYF
.,TRBV5-8,.,TRBJ1-4,TGTGCCAGCACCCTTCGGAGGGAGGAAAAACTGTTTTTT,CASTLRREEKLFF
.,TRBV19,TRBD1,TRBJ2-7,TGTGCCAGTAGTACACATACCCCGACAGGGATCTACGAGCAGTACTTC,CASSTHTPTGIYEQYF
.,TRBV7-2,.,TRBJ1-6,TGTGCCAGCAGCGTCAGGGGAAGGCCGGATTCACCCCTCCACTTT,CASSVRGRPDSPLHF
.,TRBV19,TRBD1,TRBJ2-5,TGTGCCAGTAGGACAGGGCCGGGGATCCAAGAGACCCAGTACTTC,CASRTGPGIQETQYF
once,TRBV27,TRBD1,TRBJ1-5,TGTGCCAGCAGTTTATTGGGACAGCACAGCAATCAGCCCCAGCATTTT,CASSLLGQHSNQPQHF
.,TRBV7-6,TRBD1,TRBJ1-2,TGTGCCAGCAGCCCCACCCCGGACAGGGTTGCCAACTATGGCTACACCTTC,CASSPTPDRVANYGYTF
.,TRBV29-1,TRBD2,TRBJ2-1,TGCAGCGTTGACCGACTAGCGGGGGGGATATATGAGCAGTTCTTC,CSVDRLAGGIYEQFF
.,TRBV18,.,TRBJ2-1,TGTGCCAGCTCACGGCCTTGGGGATCAGGGGACAATGAGCAGTTCTTC,CASSRPWGSGDNEQFF
.,TRBV5-4,TRBD2,TRBJ2-3,TGTGCCAGCAGCACGGGACTATCCACAGATACGCAGTATTTT,CASSTGLSTDTQYF
.,TRBV27,.,TRBJ2-1,TGTGCCAGCAGTCTCAGTGTTCTGGATGAGCAGTTCTTC,CASSLSVLDEQFF
.,TRBV7-9,TRBD1,TRBJ2-2,TGTGCCAGCAGCCACGGGACAGGCGGCACCGGGGAGCTGTTTTTT,CASSHGTGGTGELFF